The sequence of this TCR beta chain was determined in a study of blood T cells in healthy people across ages. A second PCR, run for about 7 to 12 cycles, used a sample-barcoded 5' primer plus a J-beta primer mix. In TCRdb, the 5' RACE reads were re-called with MiXCR into one record per CDR3 protein. The sample has 1.5 million to 2 million distinct CDR3 sequences, 28% seen once; the top ten hold 7.7%. Germline V gives CDR1 DFQATT, CDR2 SNEGSKA (reference sequence). The length of the CDR3 is 13 residues. V lost 4 bases to trimming and J lost 8 bases, with 15 bases between them. Material: blood. This TCR was recovered from a woman aged 25 to 39 in good health. V and J are TRBV20-1 and TRBJ2-1; perhaps TRBD1 as D (6 bases). CDR3 sequence reads: CSATGVMRDEQFF. For the CDR3, the DNA is TGCAGTGCTACAGGGGTAATGAGGGATGAGCAGTTCTTC.